This is a list of T cell receptor beta chains from one sample in a study of OX40 agonist ivuxolimab in advanced cancers. Sequencing used immunoSEQ multiplex PCR; TCRdb keeps in-frame clones, though not all of them. This sample has 60,000 to 80,000 clones; roughly 85% occur once, and the top ten carry around 8.3%. Sequences were derived from CD4+ or CD8+ T cells sorted from blood, sampled in a trial of the OX40 agonist ivuxolimab. The origin of the receptors is an adult with an advanced solid tumor such as melanoma, head and neck, liver or kidney cancer. Each CDR3 is given with its conserved first and last residue. D genes are given only for firm matches. Part of the rows lack a size; the others show once, few, many or a class for expanded clones.

d_call j_call v_call clone_size cdr3_nt cdr3_aa
TRBD1 TRBJ2-7 TRBV4-2 few TGTGCCAGCAGCCCCGGGACAGGGGCTTTCTACGAGCAGTACTTC CASSPGTGAFYEQYF
. TRBJ2-5 TRBV29-1 . TGCAGCGTTGTTCCCCAAGGCGAGACCCAGTACTTC CSVVPQGETQYF
. TRBJ2-7 TRBV18 . TGTGCCAGCTCACCCGGGGTGTACTACGAGCAGTACTTC CASSPGVYYEQYF
. TRBJ1-2 TRBV5-1 once TGCGCCAGCACCTTCGACGGATATGGCTACACCTTC CASTFDGYGYTF
. TRBJ1-1 TRBV7-9 . TGTGCCAGCAGTCCATTCTTAGTAGGGGTTAATGAAGCTTTCTTT CASSPFLVGVNEAFF
. TRBJ1-2 TRBV6-5 . TGTGCCAGCAGTTACGAGAGCACCTATGGCTACACCTTC CASSYESTYGYTF
. TRBJ1-5 TRBV7-9 . TGTGCCAGCAGCTTAGGGGGTCCTTATGGGCCCCAGCATTTT CASSLGGPYGPQHF
. TRBJ1-2 TRBV9 . TGTGCCTCCCGGGGGGCAGGGAACTATGGCTACACCTTC CASRGAGNYGYTF
. TRBJ2-3 TRBV7-2 . TGTGCCAGCAGCTTAGACGGGGGAGGAGATACGCAGTATTTT CASSLDGGGDTQYF
. TRBJ1-1 TRBV11-3 . TGTGCCAGCAGCTTAAGTGGCCCCACTGAAGCTTTCTTT CASSLSGPTEAFF
. TRBJ1-4 TRBV7-6 . TGTGCCAGCAGCTTAGGGGACGCTAATGAAAAACTGTTTTTT CASSLGDANEKLFF
TRBD1 TRBJ2-3 TRBV27 . TGTGCCAGCAAACCTCAGGGGGCTGTTGGCACAGATACGCAGTATTTT CASKPQGAVGTDTQYF
. TRBJ2-6 TRBV5-4 . TGTGCCAGCAGCCCTTACGGGGCCAACGTCCTGACTTTC CASSPYGANVLTF
. TRBJ2-7 TRBV5-4 . TGTGCCAGCAGCTCGGGGGGCGGGGAATACTCCTACGAGCAGTACTTC CASSSGGGEYSYEQYF
TRBD1 TRBJ1-5 TRBV7-9 . TGTGCCAGCAGTATTTGGGTGGGACAGATCTGGGGCCAGCCCCAGCATTTT CASSIWVGQIWGQPQHF
. TRBJ2-5 TRBV29-1 . TGCAGCGTTGTTGGGGTATTGGAGACCCAGTACTTC CSVVGVLETQYF
. TRBJ1-1 TRBV27 . TGTGCCAGCAGTTTTTACAGAGAGAACACTGAAGCTTTCTTT CASSFYRENTEAFF
TRBD1 TRBJ1-3 TRBV19 . TGTGCCAGTAGTCGGGACAGTGGAAACACCATATATTTT CASSRDSGNTIYF
. TRBJ2-7 TRBV6-6 . TGTGCCAGCAGTTACGCGGCGGGGGCAGGCTACGAGCAGTACTTC CASSYAAGAGYEQYF
. TRBJ1-1 TRBV18 . TGTGCCAGCTCACCAGGGGCGGGGGGCACTGAAGCTTTCTTT CASSPGAGGTEAFF
. TRBJ2-2 TRBV5-1 . TGCGCCAGCAGCAAGCTAGGGACCGGTAACACCGGGGAGCTGTTTTTT CASSKLGTGNTGELFF
. TRBJ2-1 TRBV6-5 . TGTGCCAGCGGTTCGGGGGATCCCTACAATGAGCAGTTCTTC CASGSGDPYNEQFF
. TRBJ1-2 TRBV7-1 . TGTGCCAGCAGCTTAGGGGAGGAACGGGGCTACACCTTC CASSLGEERGYTF
. TRBJ1-5 TRBV21-1 few TGTGCCAGCGGGACCGGGACACAACCCAATCAGCCCCAGCATTTT CASGTGTQPNQPQHF
. TRBJ1-5 TRBV19 medium-sized TGTGCCAGTAGTATTACTGACAATTATAGCAATCAGCCCCAGCATTTT CASSITDNYSNQPQHF
. TRBJ1-3 TRBV5-1 . TGCGCCAGCAGCTTGGACGGAGGGTCTGGAAACACCATATATTTT CASSLDGGSGNTIYF
. TRBJ1-2 TRBV28 . TGTGCCAGCAGTTTAACAGGACCTATGGGCTACACCTTC CASSLTGPMGYTF
TRBD1 TRBJ1-5 TRBV19 . TGTGCCAGTAGTACGCCGGGGACAGGGGTGCCCCAGCATTTT CASSTPGTGVPQHF
. TRBJ2-3 TRBV9 . TGTGCCAGCAGCGTCACGACAAGAGCAGATACGCAGTATTTT CASSVTTRADTQYF
TRBD1 TRBJ2-5 TRBV7-2 . TGTGCCAGCAGTCCCGGGACAGCTCAAGAGACCCAGTACTTC CASSPGTAQETQYF
TRBD1 TRBJ1-2 TRBV7-2 . TGTGCCAGCAGCCTTCTGACAGGGTTCGGCTACACCTTC CASSLLTGFGYTF
. TRBJ2-4 TRBV2 . TGTGCCAGCAGTGAAGCGCTGGCGAACATTCAGTACTTC CASSEALANIQYF
TRBD1 TRBJ1-2 TRBV6-6 once TGTGCCAGCACCTCCGGGACAGCCAACTATGGCTACACCTTC CASTSGTANYGYTF
. TRBJ1-6 TRBV15 . TGTGCCACCAGCAGAGTTGTGATGGAGGGGTTAAAGAATTCACCCCTCCACTTT CATSRVVMEGLKNSPLHF
. TRBJ2-5 TRBV6-1 . TGTGCCACAGCCGGAGAGACCCAGTACTTC CATAGETQYF
TRBD1 TRBJ2-5 TRBV19 . TGTGCCAGTAGTATAGTGACCACAGGGGGAGAGACCCAGTACTTC CASSIVTTGGETQYF
TRBD1 TRBJ2-1 TRBV5-4 . TGTGCCAGCAGCCCGGTTGACAGGGGCCATGAGCAGTTCTTC CASSPVDRGHEQFF
. TRBJ2-5 TRBV11-2 . TGTGCCAGCAGCTTAGAACCAGAAGAGACCCAGTACTTC CASSLEPEETQYF
. TRBJ2-6 TRBV5-4 . TGTGCCAGCAGCTTCGCGGCCAGCGACTCTGGGGCCAACGTCCTGACTTTC CASSFAASDSGANVLTF
TRBD1 TRBJ2-1 TRBV5-1 . TGCGCCAGCAGCTTGCTCGGGACAGGGGAAAATGAGCAGTTCTTC CASSLLGTGENEQFF
. TRBJ2-4 TRBV4-2 . TGTGCCAGCAGCCAAGAATCGCGGACAGAAAACATTCAGTACTTC CASSQESRTENIQYF
TRBD2 TRBJ2-1 TRBV19 . TGTGCCAGTAGTATGGGGGGGTACCAACCCACCTACAATGAGCAGTTCTTC CASSMGGYQPTYNEQFF
TRBD2 TRBJ2-1 TRBV9 . TGTGCCAGCAGCCAACTAGCGGGGGGTTACAATGAGCAGTTCTTC CASSQLAGGYNEQFF
. TRBJ2-4 TRBV7-2 . TGTGCCAGCAGCTTAATGGACGGCAACATTCAGTACTTC CASSLMDGNIQYF
TRBD1 TRBJ2-7 TRBV11-2 . TGTGCCAGCAGCTTAGGGACAGGTTTCTACGAGCAGTACTTC CASSLGTGFYEQYF